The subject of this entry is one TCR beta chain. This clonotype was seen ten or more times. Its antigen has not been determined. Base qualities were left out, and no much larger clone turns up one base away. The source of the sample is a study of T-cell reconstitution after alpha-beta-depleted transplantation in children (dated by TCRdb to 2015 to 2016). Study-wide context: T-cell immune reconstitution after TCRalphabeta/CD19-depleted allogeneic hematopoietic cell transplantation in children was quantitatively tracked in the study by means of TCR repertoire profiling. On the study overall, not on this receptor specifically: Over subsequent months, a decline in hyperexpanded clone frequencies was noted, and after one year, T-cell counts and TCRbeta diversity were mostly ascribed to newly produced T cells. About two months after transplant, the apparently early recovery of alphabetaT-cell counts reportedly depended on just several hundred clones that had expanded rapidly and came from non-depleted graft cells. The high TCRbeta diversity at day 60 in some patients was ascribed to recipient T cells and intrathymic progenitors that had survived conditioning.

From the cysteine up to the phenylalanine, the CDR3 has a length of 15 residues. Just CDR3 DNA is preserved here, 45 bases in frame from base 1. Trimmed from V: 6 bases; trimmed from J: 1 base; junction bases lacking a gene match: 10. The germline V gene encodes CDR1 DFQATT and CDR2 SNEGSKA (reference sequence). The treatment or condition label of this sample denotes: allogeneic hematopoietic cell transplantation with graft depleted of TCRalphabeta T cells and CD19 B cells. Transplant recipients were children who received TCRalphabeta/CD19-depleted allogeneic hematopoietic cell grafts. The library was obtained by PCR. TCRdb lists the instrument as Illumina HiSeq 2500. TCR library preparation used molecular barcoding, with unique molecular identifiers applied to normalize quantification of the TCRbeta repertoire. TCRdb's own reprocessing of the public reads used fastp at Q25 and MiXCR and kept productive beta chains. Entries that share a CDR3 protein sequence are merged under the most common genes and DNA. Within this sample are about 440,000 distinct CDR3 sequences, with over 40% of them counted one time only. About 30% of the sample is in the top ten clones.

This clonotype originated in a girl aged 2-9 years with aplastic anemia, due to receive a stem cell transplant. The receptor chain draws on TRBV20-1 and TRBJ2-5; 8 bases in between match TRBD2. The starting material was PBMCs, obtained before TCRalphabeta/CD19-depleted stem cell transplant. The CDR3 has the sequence CSASELAGTQETQYF. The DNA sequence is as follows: TGCAGTGCGAGCGAATTAGCGGGAACCCAAGAGACCCAGTACTTC.